Each of the 26 T cell receptor beta chains below was sequenced from the same sample in a study of regulatory T cells in long-lasting Graves disease (dated by TCRdb to about 2021). Library generation was performed with multiplex PCR. Reads for this sample came from an Illumina HiSeq 4000. iRepertoire HTBI primers and Arm-PCR amplification of CDR3 regions were used to construct TCR beta libraries. TCRdb trimmed the raw reads at Q25, called clones with MiXCR and kept productive beta chains. Rows matching on CDR3 protein sequence are summarized as one entry with the most common DNA and genes. The sample contains hundreds of thousands of distinct CDR3 sequences, roughly 20% of them found a single time. The ten largest clones take up approximately 8% of the sample. In the paper's terms, the time point label means: persistent/refractory GD, antithyroid drugs over 5 years with positive TRAb. For both TCR sequencing and RNA sequencing, RNA was extracted from PBMCs using TRIzol.

The starting material was peripheral blood mononuclear cells (PBMCs), obtained when the disease was refractory, from a patient treated with antithyroid drugs. These receptors all come from a female donor with Graves disease.

The chain carries TRBV9 and TRBJ1-2, with D tentatively TRBD1 (6 bases). This CDR3 has 12 amino acids. Germline V gene lookup returns CDR1 SGDLS and CDR2 YYNGEE. The V gene lost 4 bases and the J gene lost 8 bases, with 12 bases spanning the gap. The DNA for the CDR3 is TGTGCCAGCAGCTCCCAGGGGAGCGGCTACACCTTC. Its protein is CASSSQGSGYTF.

A note on this clonotype: Possible read error: a much larger clone is one base away. The V gene is TRBV6-5, the J gene TRBJ2-5, with D perhaps TRBD1 (6 bases). The end of the DNA is better explained by TRBJ2-7, so the J call may be wrong. The CDR3 has 15 amino acids. Germline V gene data show CDR1 as MNHEY and CDR2 as SVGAGI. The CDR3 loop reads CASSYSGTFTYEQYF. As DNA, the CDR3 is TGTGCCAGCAGTTACTCAGGGACATTCACCTACGAGCAGTACTTC.

Ten or more counts support this clonotype. The chain joins TRBV29-1 to TRBJ1-1, with D hard to call. The CDR3 extends over 10 amino acids. Trimming took 6 bases from V and 7 from J, leaving 9 bases between them. The V gene's germline CDR1 is SQVTM and CDR2 ANQGSEA. CDR3 amino acids: CSVRRGEAFF. CDR3 coding DNA: TGCAGCGTCCGCCGGGGTGAAGCTTTCTTT.

This clonotype was picked up many times. The V and J genes are TRBV20-1 and TRBJ2-5; 15 bases match TRBD2. Trimming took 2 bases from V and 2 from J; bases not matched to a gene: 12. Germline V gives CDR1 DFQATT, CDR2 SNEGSKA (reference sequence). This CDR3 has 19 amino acids. The CDR3 sequence is CSARWGLAGGGGGQETQYF. For the CDR3, the DNA is TGCAGTGCTAGATGGGGACTAGCGGGAGGAGGGGGAGGGCAAGAGACCCAGTACTTC.

This sequence joins TRBV9 and TRBJ2-7, with TRBD2 identical over 7 bases. The CDR3 is 15 amino acids. V was pared by 0 bases and J by 2 bases, with 5 bases of the junction left unmatched. CDR1 SGDLS and CDR2 YYNGEE come from the germline V gene. The CDR3 DNA follows: TGTGCCAGCAGCGTAGGTGCTAGCGGAACCTACGAGCAGTACTTC. Residues: CASSVGASGTYEQYF.

This clonotype has ten or more counts. The chain uses TRBV6-1 and TRBJ2-5; D remains unclear. Trimming stripped 7 bases from V and 5 bases from J, with 14 bases between. The CDR3 is made up of 13 amino acids. Germline assignment: CDR1 MNHNS and CDR2 SASEGT. The CDR3 bases are TGTGCCAGCATTGGAATCTTAGGGGAGACCCAGTACTTC. Its translation is CASIGILGETQYF.

The chain joins TRBV27 to TRBJ1-5; perhaps TRBD1 as D (5 bases). Trimming stripped 3 bases from V and 6 bases from J, with 9 bases between. This CDR3 has 13 residues. Germline-derived CDR1 and CDR2 are MNHEY and SMNVEV (reference sequence). In DNA form, the CDR3 reads TGTGCCAGCAGTTTCACTAGGGGTCAGCCCCAGCATTTT. Its protein product is CASSFTRGQPQHF.

This clonotype was counted many times. The chain carries TRBV2 and TRBJ2-7; D remains ambiguous. V dropped 10 bases and J dropped 6 bases, with 16 bases sitting between them. CDR1 is SNHLY, CDR2 FYNNEI, per germline. The CDR3 runs to 12 residues. The DNA for the CDR3 is TGTGCCACCCTCGGGCTGCATTTCGAGCAGTACTTC. Translating gives CATLGLHFEQYF.

This clonotype appeared many times. V usage is TRBV2 and J usage is TRBJ2-7; 7 bases agree with TRBD1. With 6 bases clipped from V and 2 bases from J, the junction kept 7 bases outside the gene matches. Germline V CDR1 and CDR2: SNHLY, FYNNEI. The CDR3 covers 14 residues. Written as DNA, the CDR3 is TGTGCCAGCAGAGGGGCAGGGGGAACCTACGAGCAGTACTTC. It encodes CASRGAGGTYEQYF.

The chain couples TRBV6-9 to TRBJ2-7; the D gene is possibly TRBD2 (5 bases). Trimming removed 2 bases from V and 7 bases from J, with 18 bases in between. Germline V lookup: CDR1 MNHGY, CDR2 SVAAGI. The CDR3 totals 15 residues. This CDR3 reads CASSYRENRVEEQYF. Written as DNA, the CDR3 is TGTGCCAGCAGTTATCGGGAAAATAGAGTGGAGGAGCAGTACTTC.

This clonotype has ten or more counts. The CDR3 DNA reads TGCAGTGCTAGAGATCCCGCCGATTACGAGCAGTACTTC. Its protein is CSARDPADYEQYF. This chain links TRBV20-1 with TRBJ2-7; unclear D gene. Per germline, CDR1 DFQATT and CDR2 SNEGSKA (reference sequence). The CDR3 runs 13 residues. Trimming removed 0 bases from V and 4 bases from J, with 10 bases in between.

Turning to this clonotype: Being one base from a much bigger clone, this may be a read error. V and J are TRBV7-2 and TRBJ2-7; 14 nucleotides line up with TRBD2. J gave up 6 bases and V 4 bases, and 5 bases lay outside the gene matches. In germline, CDR1 is SGHTA, CDR2 FQGNSA. The CDR3 contains 15 residues. This chain's CDR3 is CASSSPGLAGVEQYF. CDR3 nucleotides: TGTGCCAGCAGCTCACCGGGACTAGCGGGAGTCGAGCAGTACTTC.

A few counts support this clonotype. J is TRBJ1-1 and V is TRBV5-1, with a possible D match to TRBD1 (5 bases). The V end lost 3 bases, the J end lost 3 bases, and 15 bases lay between the germline ends. CDR3 size: 15 residues. Germline CDR1 is SGHRS and CDR2 is YFSETQ. The CDR3 nucleotides are TGCGCCAGCAGCTGGGGCCCCTTGGGGGACACTGAAGCTTTCTTT. This sequence encodes CASSWGPLGDTEAFF.

Ten or more counts support this clonotype. V is TRBV29-1 and J is TRBJ2-2, with D possibly being TRBD2 (6 bases). There are 11 residues in the CDR3. V was trimmed by 5 bases and J by 6 bases, leaving 7 bases between them. Germline values: CDR1 SQVTM, CDR2 ANQGSEA. The CDR3 sequence is CSVPGAGELFF. The CDR3 coding sequence is TGCAGCGTTCCGGGGGCCGGGGAGCTGTTTTTT.

The rearrangement links TRBV5-5 to TRBJ2-1, with 11 positions matching TRBD2. CDR3 length: 15 amino acids. The V gene end was trimmed by 0 bases and the J gene end by 12 bases; junction bases not matched to a gene: 8. Germline CDR1 SGHKS, CDR2 YYEKEE (reference sequence). The CDR3 reads CASSLVVAGGRRQFF. CDR3 DNA: TGTGCCAGCAGCTTGGTGGTAGCGGGAGGGCGACGGCAGTTCTTC.

Remarks on this clonotype: A much larger clone differs from this one at a single base, so this may be a read error. This chain uses TRBV6-2 or TRBV6-3 with TRBJ1-1; possible D gene TRBD1, 6 bases. Germline CDR1 and CDR2: MNHEY and SVGEGT. The CDR3 consists of 13 residues. CDR3 sequence (DNA): TGTACCAGCTCGAGGGGAGGGGGGACTGAAGCTTTCTTT. It encodes CTSSRGGGTEAFF.

The gene calls are TRBV5-1 and TRBJ1-1; D is perhaps TRBD1 (5 bases). Germline values: CDR1 SGHRS, CDR2 YFSETQ. V was clipped by 0 bases and J by 6 bases, with 12 bases between them. This CDR3 has 14 amino acids. In nucleotides, the CDR3 is TGCGCCAGCAGCTTGGTCCAGGGTGTTTCTGAAGCTTTCTTT. It is translated as CASSLVQGVSEAFF.

In this sample, this clonotype turned up many times. CDR3: CASSQPDRTTYEQYF. In DNA, the CDR3 is TGTGCCAGCAGCCAACCGGACAGAACAACCTACGAGCAGTACTTC. The rearrangement joins TRBV7-8 to TRBJ2-7; D is perhaps TRBD1 (6 bases). The CDR3 covers 15 residues. Trimming removed 5 bases from V and 2 bases from J, with 16 bases in between. Germline values: CDR1 SGHVS, CDR2 FQNEAQ.

This clonotype was picked up many times. The chain recombines TRBV28 with TRBJ1-1; 8 nucleotides agree with TRBD1. The germline V gene has CDR1 MDHEN and CDR2 SYDVKM. V lost 5 bases and J lost 4; bases outside the gene matches: 12. The CDR3 sequence is 16 residues long. The CDR3: CASSKITGGSITEAFF. CDR3 in DNA: TGTGCCAGCAGTAAGATAACAGGGGGGTCGATCACTGAAGCTTTCTTT.

This clonotype was recorded a few times. The chain carries TRBV10-3 and TRBJ1-2; D is perhaps TRBD1 (6 bases). The CDR3 extends over 14 amino acids. V dropped 6 bases and J dropped 3 bases, with 14 bases sitting between them. Per germline, CDR1 ENHRY and CDR2 SYGVKD. The CDR3 protein is CAIRGARGDYGYTF. The CDR3 DNA reads TGTGCCATCAGGGGGGCCCGGGGCGACTATGGCTACACCTTC.

This clonotype has ten or more counts. V usage is TRBV30 and J usage is TRBJ1-6, with D tentatively TRBD1 (5 bases). This CDR3 spans 13 amino acids. Trimming took off 3 bases at V and 8 bases at J, with 11 bases between the two ends. Germline V gene data show CDR1 as GTSNPN and CDR2 as SVGIG (reference sequence). This CDR3 is CAWRGQGDSPLHF. The CDR3 nucleotides read TGTGCCTGGAGGGGGCAGGGAGATTCACCCCTCCACTTT.

The V gene is TRBV11-1, the J gene TRBJ2-1; TRBD2 matches at 8 bases. This CDR3 is built from 15 residues. V was clipped by 0 bases and J by 2 bases; unmatched bases: 0. In germline, CDR1 is SGHAT, CDR2 FQDESV (reference sequence). The DNA of the CDR3 is TGTGCCAGCAGCTTAGCTAGCGGGACCTACAATGAGCAGTTCTTC. Its translation is CASSLASGTYNEQFF. Variable domain in full (rest from reference TRBV11-1 and TRBJ2-1): EAEVAQSPRYKITEKSQAVAFWCDPISGHATLYWYRQILGQGPELLVQFQDESVVDDSQLPKDRFSAERLKGVDSTLKIQPAELGDSAMYLCASSLASGTYNEQFFGPGTRLTVL.

This clonotype was seen only a few times. This rearrangement joins TRBV5-6 to TRBJ2-7; D call uncertain. With 2 bases removed from V and 6 bases from J, the gap between germline ends came to 12 bases. The germline CDR1 and CDR2 sequences are SGHDT and YYEEEE. The CDR3 is 13 residues long. The CDR3 DNA sequence: TGTGCCAGCAGCTTAGAACTGGGCATCGAGCAGTACTTC. Its protein is CASSLELGIEQYF.

The chain is built from TRBV19 and TRBJ2-7; 7 bases fit TRBD2. The CDR3 extends over 14 amino acids. From germline, CDR1 is LNHDA and CDR2 SQIVND (reference sequence). V shed 4 bases and J 4 bases; nucleotides not matched to a gene: 7. CDR3 bases: TGTGCCAGTAGTAATTCCGGGAGGCATTACGAGCAGTACTTC. It translates to CASSNSGRHYEQYF.

This clonotype has ten or more counts. V and J are TRBV28 and TRBJ2-7; TRBD1 agrees at 8 bases. The CDR3 length is 18 residues. In germline, CDR1 is MDHEN, CDR2 SYDVKM. V shed 3 bases, J shed 0 bases, and the junction held 13 bases outside the gene matches. Written as DNA, the CDR3 is TGTGCCAGCAGTTTTGTTCGTCGGACAGGGATCAGCTCCTACGAGCAGTACTTC. Its protein product is CASSFVRRTGISSYEQYF.

The chain recombines TRBV25-1 with TRBJ2-5, with D hard to call. Trimming shortened V by 1 base and J by 4 bases, and 4 bases separated the two germline ends. The CDR3 contains 12 residues. Germline CDR1 and CDR2: MGHDK and SYGVNS. The CDR3 bases are TGTGCCAGCAGTGAATGGGGAGAGACCCAGTACTTC. Translation: CASSEWGETQYF.